The rows below give T cell receptor beta chains drawn from one sample of a study of T-cell reconstitution after alpha-beta-depleted transplantation in children. TCRdb passed the PCR reads through MiXCR, listing each CDR3 protein once. Of roughly 500,000 distinct CDR3 sequences listed, roughly 33% are singletons. Sequencing used PBMCs from the stem cell graft donor, obtained from the stem cell graft. The source is a human donor who donated a stem cell graft to a child with aplastic anemia. The CDR3 runs from the conserved cysteine through the conserved F or W. Fields, in order: D gene, V gene, J gene, CDR3 length, clone size, CDR3 DNA, CDR3 protein. D genes are given only for firm matches. A clone size is listed for some rows: how often the clone was seen (once, few, many), or a class if it is expanded.

>TRBD2|TRBV20-1|TRBJ2-5|13|few
TGCAGTGCTAGCTCGGGGGGGGAAGAGACCCAGTACTTC
CSASSGGEETQYF
>-|TRBV5-1|TRBJ2-7|14|few
TGCGCCAGCAGCCAGACGACTAGCTCCTACGAGCAGTACTTC
CASSQTTSSYEQYF
>-|TRBV18|TRBJ1-1|15|few
TGTGCCAGCTCACGCAGAGTCCGGGACGGCAATGAAGCTTTCTTT
CASSRRVRDGNEAFF
>-|TRBV20-1|TRBJ1-1|13|-
TGCAGTGCTAGAGATTGGGACGTCACTGAAGCTTTCTTT
CSARDWDVTEAFF
>TRBD2|TRBV12-3/TRBV12-4|TRBJ2-1|18|-
TGTGCCAGCAGTTTCCCCCTAGCGGGGGGTAGCTCCTACAATGAGCAGTTCTTC
CASSFPLAGGSSYNEQFF
>TRBD2|TRBV10-3|TRBJ2-3|15|few
TGTGCCATCAGTGAAAAGGGACTAGCAACAGATACGCAGTATTTT
CAISEKGLATDTQYF
>-|TRBV20-1|TRBJ2-5|13|-
TGCAGTGCTAGAGTGACAGCCCAAGAGACCCAGTACTTC
CSARVTAQETQYF
>TRBD1|TRBV12-3/TRBV12-4|TRBJ2-5|15|-
TGTGCCAGCAGTTTTATCCGGGACAGGCGAGAGACCCAGTACTTC
CASSFIRDRRETQYF
>-|TRBV20-1|TRBJ1-1|13|few
TGCAGTGCTGTCGCCATTACCAGGGGATTGCGAATCTTT
CSAVAITRGLRIF
>-|TRBV6-5|TRBJ1-5|15|-
TGTGCCAGCAGTTCCAGTTGGGGGGGCAATCAGCCCCAGCATTTT
CASSSSWGGNQPQHF
>-|TRBV18|TRBJ1-5|16|few
TGTGCCAGCTCACCGGCCGCCAGCGGGATTAATCAGCCCCAGCATTTT
CASSPAASGINQPQHF
>-|TRBV10-3|TRBJ1-3|16|few
TGTGCCATCACCGCTGGGAAGCGGAACTCTGGAAACACCATATATTTT
CAITAGKRNSGNTIYF
>-|TRBV20-1|TRBJ1-2|13|few
TGCAGTGCGCGGACAGCTAATAACTATGGCTACACCTTC
CSARTANNYGYTF
>TRBD2|TRBV20-1|TRBJ2-1|17|-
TGCAGTGCTAGACTAGCGGGAGAGCAGAGCTCCTACAATGAGCAGTTCTTC
CSARLAGEQSSYNEQFF
>TRBD1|TRBV7-8|TRBJ1-1|15|-
TGTGCCAGCAGCGTGACAGGGGGCTGGAACACTGAAGCTTTCTTT
CASSVTGGWNTEAFF
>TRBD2|TRBV7-2|TRBJ2-3|16|-
TGTGCCAGCAGCTTAGTTGCGGGAGGGCCGGGGGATACGCAGTATTTT
CASSLVAGGPGDTQYF
>TRBD2|TRBV29-1|TRBJ2-1|15|few
TGCAGCACTCAGGGAGCTAGCGGGGGATACAATGAGCAGTTCTTC
CSTQGASGGYNEQFF
>-|TRBV5-5|TRBJ2-5|15|few
TGTGCCAGCAGCCCGGGACAACCGGGGTGGGAGACCCAGTACTTC
CASSPGQPGWETQYF
>-|TRBV24-1|TRBJ1-2|13|-
TGTGCCACCAGTGATGCCGGGGGCCATGGCTACACCTTC
CATSDAGGHGYTF
>TRBD1|TRBV11-3|TRBJ2-2|16|-
TGTGCCAGCAGCTCTATGGGACAGAGAAACACCGGGGAGCTGTTTTTT
CASSSMGQRNTGELFF
>TRBD2|TRBV7-6|TRBJ2-5|15|few
TGTGCCAGCAGCTTAGTGGGCGGGAGAACAGAGACCCAGTACTTC
CASSLVGGRTETQYF
>TRBD1|TRBV5-5|TRBJ1-5|15|few
TGTGCCAGCAGCATGGGGACAGACTACAATCAGCCCCAGCATTTT
CASSMGTDYNQPQHF
>-|TRBV9|TRBJ1-6|14|-
TGTGCCAGCAGCGTAGAAATTGGTAGTTCACCCCTCCACTTT
CASSVEIGSSPLHF
>-|TRBV24-1|TRBJ1-2|12|-
TGTGCCACCAGTGAGTTGGGCTATGGCTACACCTTC
CATSELGYGYTF
>TRBD2|TRBV6-4|TRBJ2-3|14|many
TGTGCCAGCAGTGAAAGCGGGAGTACAGATACGCAGTATTTT
CASSESGSTDTQYF
>-|TRBV6-4|TRBJ2-1|12|-
TGTGCCAGCAGTCCCCGGGGGTATGAGCAGTTCTTC
CASSPRGYEQFF
>TRBD2|TRBV5-1|TRBJ2-1|17|few
TGCGCCAGCAGCGAGGGACTAGCGGGAGGCGACTACAATGAGCAGTTCTTC
CASSEGLAGGDYNEQFF